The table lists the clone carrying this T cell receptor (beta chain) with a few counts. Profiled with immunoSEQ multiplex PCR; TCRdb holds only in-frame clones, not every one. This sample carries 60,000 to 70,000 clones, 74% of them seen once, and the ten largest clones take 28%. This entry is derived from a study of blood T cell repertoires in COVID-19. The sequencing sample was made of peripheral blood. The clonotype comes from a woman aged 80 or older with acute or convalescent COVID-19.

The CDR3 DNA reads TGTGCCAGCAGCTTAGCCCTGGGCAGCAATCAGCCCCAGCATTTT. Protein sequence: CASSLALGSNQPQHF. This sequence joins TRBV7-9 and TRBJ1-5; D uncertain. V lost 0 bases, J lost 1 base, and 7 bases lay in between. The CDR3 consists of 15 residues. Germline V gene data show CDR1 as SEHNR and CDR2 as FQNEAQ (reference sequence).